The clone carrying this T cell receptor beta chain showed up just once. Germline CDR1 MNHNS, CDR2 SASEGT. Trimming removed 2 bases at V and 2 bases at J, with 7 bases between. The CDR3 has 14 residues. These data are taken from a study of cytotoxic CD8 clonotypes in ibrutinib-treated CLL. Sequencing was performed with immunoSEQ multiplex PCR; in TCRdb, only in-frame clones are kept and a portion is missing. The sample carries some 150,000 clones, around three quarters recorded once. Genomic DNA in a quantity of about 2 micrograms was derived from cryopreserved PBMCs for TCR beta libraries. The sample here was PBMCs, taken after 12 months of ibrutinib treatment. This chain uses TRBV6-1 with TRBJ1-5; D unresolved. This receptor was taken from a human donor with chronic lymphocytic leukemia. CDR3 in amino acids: CASSEPRGNQPQHF. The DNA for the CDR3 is TGTGCCAGCAGTGAACCGAGGGGCAATCAGCCCCAGCATTTT.